This T cell receptor (beta chain) was sequenced in a study of shared clonotypes between healthy human individuals. Assay used: immunoSEQ multiplex PCR; TCRdb lists only in-frame clones, some missing. The sample contains roughly 2.5 million clones, more than 80% of which appear only once. Study results and limitations: Sampling was confined to blood; repertoires within tissues likely differ.

With respect to this clone: Its antigen is not known.

Sample: naive CD4+ T cells sorted from blood. Subset indicated: CD45RA+ positively selected. The sequence was obtained from a man aged 18-30 years in good health.

The CDR3 region has the DNA TGTGCCAGCAGTGGGTTGACTAGCGGGTATTCCTACGAGCAGTACTTC. Protein sequence: CASSGLTSGYSYEQYF. The rearrangement uses TRBV25-1 and TRBJ2-7; 10 nucleotides match TRBD2. Germline V gene data show CDR1 as MGHDK and CDR2 as SYGVNS. The CDR3 totals 16 residues. V gave up 4 bases and J gave up 1 base; unmatched junction bases: 7.